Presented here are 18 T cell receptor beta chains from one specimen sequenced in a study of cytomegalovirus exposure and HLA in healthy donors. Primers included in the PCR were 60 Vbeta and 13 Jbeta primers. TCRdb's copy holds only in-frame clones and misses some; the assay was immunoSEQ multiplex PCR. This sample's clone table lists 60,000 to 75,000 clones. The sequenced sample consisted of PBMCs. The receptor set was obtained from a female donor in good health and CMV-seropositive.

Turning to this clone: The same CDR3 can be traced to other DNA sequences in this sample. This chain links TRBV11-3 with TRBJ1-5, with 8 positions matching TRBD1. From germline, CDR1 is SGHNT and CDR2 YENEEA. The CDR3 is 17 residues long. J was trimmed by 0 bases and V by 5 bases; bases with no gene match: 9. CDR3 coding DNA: TGTGCCAGCAGCCCCGACAGGGGAGTCAATAGCAATCAGCCCCAGCATTTT. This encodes CASSPDRGVNSNQPQHF.

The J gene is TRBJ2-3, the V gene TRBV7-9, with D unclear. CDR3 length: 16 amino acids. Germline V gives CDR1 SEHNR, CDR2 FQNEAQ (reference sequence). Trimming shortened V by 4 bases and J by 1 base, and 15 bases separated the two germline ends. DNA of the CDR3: TGTGCCAGCAGCTGGGCTTCAGGAAAGGGCACAGATACGCAGTATTTT. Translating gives CASSWASGKGTDTQYF.

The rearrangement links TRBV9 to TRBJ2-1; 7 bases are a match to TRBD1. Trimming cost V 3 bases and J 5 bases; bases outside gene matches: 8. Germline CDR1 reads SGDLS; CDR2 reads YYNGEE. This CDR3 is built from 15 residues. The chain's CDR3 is CASSGAGGPDNEQFF. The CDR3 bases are TGTGCCAGCAGCGGCGCAGGGGGTCCCGACAATGAGCAGTTCTTC.

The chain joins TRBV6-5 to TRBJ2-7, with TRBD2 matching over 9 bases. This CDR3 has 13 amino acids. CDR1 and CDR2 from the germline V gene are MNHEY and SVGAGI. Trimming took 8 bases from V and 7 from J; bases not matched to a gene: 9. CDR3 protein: CASSGGRAGEQYF. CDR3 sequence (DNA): TGTGCCAGCTCGGGCGGGAGGGCCGGAGAGCAGTACTTC.

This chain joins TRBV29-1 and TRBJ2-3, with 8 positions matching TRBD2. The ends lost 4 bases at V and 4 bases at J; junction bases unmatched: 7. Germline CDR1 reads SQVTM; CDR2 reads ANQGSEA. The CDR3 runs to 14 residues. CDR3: CSVAPSGSSDTQYF. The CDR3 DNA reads TGCAGCGTTGCCCCGAGCGGGAGCTCAGATACGCAGTATTTT.

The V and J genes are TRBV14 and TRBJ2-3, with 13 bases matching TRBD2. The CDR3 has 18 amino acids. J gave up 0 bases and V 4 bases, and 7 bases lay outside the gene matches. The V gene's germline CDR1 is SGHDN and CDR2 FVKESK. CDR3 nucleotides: TGTGCCAGCAGCCGGGGGACTAGCGGGGCCCCAAGCACAGATACGCAGTATTTT. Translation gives CASSRGTSGAPSTDTQYF. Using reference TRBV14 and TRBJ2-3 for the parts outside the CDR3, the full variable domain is EAGVTQFPSHSVIEKGQTVTLRCDPISGHDNLYWYRRVMGKEIKFLLHFVKESKQDESGMPNNRFLAERTGGTYSTLKVQPAELEDSGVYFCASSRGTSGAPSTDTQYFGPGTRLTVL.

The CDR3 here is CASSPPGTSGNNEQFF. The CDR3 coding sequence is TGTGCCAGCTCACCTCCCGGGACTAGCGGAAACAATGAGCAGTTCTTC. This chain links TRBV18 with TRBJ2-1; 11 bases align to TRBD2. The CDR3 is 16 residues long. V lost 3 bases to trimming and J lost 5 bases; unmatched junction nucleotides: 6. CDR1 is KGHSH and CDR2 is LQKENI in the germline V gene.

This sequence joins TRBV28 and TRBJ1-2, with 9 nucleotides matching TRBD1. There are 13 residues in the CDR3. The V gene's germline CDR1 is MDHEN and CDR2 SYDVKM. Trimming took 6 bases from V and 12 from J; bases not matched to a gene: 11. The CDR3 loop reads CASSLFTGGENTF. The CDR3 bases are TGTGCCAGCAGCCTATTCACAGGGGGCGAGAACACCTTC.

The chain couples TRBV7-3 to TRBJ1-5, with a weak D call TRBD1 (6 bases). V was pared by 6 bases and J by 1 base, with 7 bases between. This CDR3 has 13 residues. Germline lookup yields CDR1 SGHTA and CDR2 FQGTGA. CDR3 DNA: TGTGCCAGCAGTAGGGGGAGCAATCAGCCCCAGCATTTT. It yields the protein CASSRGSNQPQHF.

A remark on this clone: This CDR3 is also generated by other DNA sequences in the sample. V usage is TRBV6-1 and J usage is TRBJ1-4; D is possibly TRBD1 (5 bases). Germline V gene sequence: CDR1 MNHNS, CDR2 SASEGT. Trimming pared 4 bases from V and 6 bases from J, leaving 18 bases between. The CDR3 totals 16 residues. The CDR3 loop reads CASSARVSRQYEKLFF. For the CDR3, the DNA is TGTGCCAGCAGTGCAAGGGTCTCACGACAGTATGAAAAACTGTTTTTT.

DNA of the CDR3: TGCGCCAGCAGGGGCAGCACCGGACAGTTTGACGAGCAGTACTTC. Protein sequence: CASRGSTGQFDEQYF. The chain recombines TRBV10-2 with TRBJ2-7; D is possibly TRBD1 (6 bases). The CDR3 has 15 amino acids. Trimming left V 6 bases short and J 5 bases short, with 20 bases between. Germline V gene lookup returns CDR1 WSHSY and CDR2 SAAADI.

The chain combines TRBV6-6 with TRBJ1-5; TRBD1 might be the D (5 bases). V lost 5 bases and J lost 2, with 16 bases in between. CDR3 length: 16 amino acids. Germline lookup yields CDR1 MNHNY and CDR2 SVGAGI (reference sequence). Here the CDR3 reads CASSPRGGDGNQPQHF. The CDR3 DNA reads TGTGCCAGCAGTCCCCGGGGAGGGGATGGCAATCAGCCCCAGCATTTT.

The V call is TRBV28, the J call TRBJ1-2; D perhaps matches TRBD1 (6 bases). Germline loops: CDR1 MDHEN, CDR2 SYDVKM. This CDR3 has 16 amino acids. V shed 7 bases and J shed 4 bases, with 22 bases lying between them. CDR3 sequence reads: CASTPRGGREGYGYTF. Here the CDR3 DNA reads TGTGCCAGCACACCACGCGGGGGCAGGGAGGGCTATGGCTACACCTTC.

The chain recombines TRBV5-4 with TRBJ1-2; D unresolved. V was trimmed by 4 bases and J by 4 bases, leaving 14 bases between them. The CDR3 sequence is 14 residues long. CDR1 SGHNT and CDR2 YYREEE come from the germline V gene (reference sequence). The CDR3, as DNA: TGTGCCAGCAGCATACCCGGGATCCCCTATGGCTACACCTTC. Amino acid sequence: CASSIPGIPYGYTF.

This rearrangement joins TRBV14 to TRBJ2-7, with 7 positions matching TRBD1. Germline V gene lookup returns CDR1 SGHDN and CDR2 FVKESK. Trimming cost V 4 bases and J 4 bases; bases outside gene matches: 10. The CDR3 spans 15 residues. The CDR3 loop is CASSLNLPGGYEQYF. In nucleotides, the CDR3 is TGTGCCAGCAGCCTCAACCTCCCAGGGGGATACGAGCAGTACTTC.

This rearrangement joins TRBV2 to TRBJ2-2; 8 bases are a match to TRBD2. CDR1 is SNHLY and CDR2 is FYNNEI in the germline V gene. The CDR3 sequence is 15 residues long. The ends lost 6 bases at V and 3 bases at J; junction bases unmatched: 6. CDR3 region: CASRETSDYTGELFF. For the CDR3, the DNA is TGTGCCAGCAGGGAGACTAGCGATTACACCGGGGAGCTGTTTTTT.

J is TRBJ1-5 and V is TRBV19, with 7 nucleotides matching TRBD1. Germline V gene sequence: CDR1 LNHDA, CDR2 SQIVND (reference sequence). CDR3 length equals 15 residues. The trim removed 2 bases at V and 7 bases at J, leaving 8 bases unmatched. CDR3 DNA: TGTGCCAGTAGTATAAGAGGGACAGCTCTACAGCCCCAGCATTTT. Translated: CASSIRGTALQPQHF.

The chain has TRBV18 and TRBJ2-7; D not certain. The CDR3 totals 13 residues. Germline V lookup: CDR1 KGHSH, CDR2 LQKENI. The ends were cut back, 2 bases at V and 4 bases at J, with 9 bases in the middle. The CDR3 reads CASSPAQRYEQYF. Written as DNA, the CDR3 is TGTGCCAGCTCACCAGCACAACGTTACGAGCAGTACTTC.